The rows below give T cell receptor beta chains drawn from one sample of a study of T cells in Graves' hyperthyroidism and ophthalmopathy. From the multiplex PCR reads, TCRdb called clonotypes with MiXCR, one entry per CDR3 protein. This sample carries 600,000 or so distinct CDR3 sequences, roughly 46% of them seen once, and the ten largest clones take 8% to 8.5%. The source material was peripheral blood or thyroid tissue (not recorded which). These TCRs come from a woman aged 18-29 years with Graves' hyperthyroidism. Each CDR3 is given with its conserved first and last residue. A D gene is named only where the DNA matches it firmly. Clone size, where shown, is once, few, many, or a class for clones that have expanded.

v_call	d_call	clone_size	j_call	cdr3_aa	cdr3_nt
TRBV20-1	NA	NA	TRBJ1-2	CSEVAGDGYTF	TGCAGTGAAGTGGCGGGGGATGGCTACACCTTC
TRBV9	NA	few	TRBJ1-1	CASSPPKGTVNTEAFF	TGTGCCAGCAGCCCTCCTAAGGGGACGGTGAACACTGAAGCTTTCTTT
TRBV6-1	NA	few	TRBJ2-5	CASSVGGQKETQYF	TGTGCCAGCAGTGTAGGGGGGCAGAAAGAGACCCAGTACTTC
TRBV29-1	NA	NA	TRBJ2-7	CSVVRDSYEQYF	TGCAGCGTTGTGAGAGACTCCTACGAGCAGTACTTC
TRBV29-1	NA	NA	TRBJ2-7	CSSVATSYEQYF	TGCAGCTCCGTAGCGACCTCCTACGAGCAGTACTTC
TRBV2	TRBD1	many	TRBJ1-3	CASSEQGQVSGNTIYF	TGTGCCAGCAGTGAACAGGGACAGGTCTCTGGAAACACCATATATTTT
TRBV20-1	TRBD2	many	TRBJ2-7	CSATSGLAGSEQYF	TGCAGTGCCACATCGGGACTAGCGGGGTCCGAGCAGTACTTC
TRBV19	NA	few	TRBJ1-4	CASSIDGGSSNEKLFF	TGTGCCAGTAGTATAGACGGCGGATCGTCTAATGAAAAACTGTTTTTT
TRBV7-6	TRBD1	few	TRBJ2-7	CASSPGQVYEQYF	TGTGCCAGCAGCCCCGGACAGGTCTACGAGCAGTACTTC
TRBV7-9	TRBD1	NA	TRBJ2-2	CASSLTGETGELFF	TGTGCCAGCAGCTTAACAGGGGAAACCGGGGAGCTGTTTTTT
TRBV9	NA	NA	TRBJ1-3	CASSQGSAGAISGNTIYF	TGTGCCAGCAGCCAAGGATCGGCAGGGGCAATCTCTGGAAACACCATATATTTT
TRBV6-6	NA	NA	TRBJ2-5	CASSYTRTTQETQYF	TGTGCCAGCAGTTACACTAGGACAACTCAAGAGACCCAGTACTTC
TRBV25-1	TRBD1	NA	TRBJ1-2	CASSPSGQGAGGYTF	TGTGCCAGCTCACCGTCGGGACAGGGGGCCGGTGGCTACACCTTC
TRBV2	TRBD1	NA	TRBJ1-2	CASSELTGGTYYGYTF	TGTGCCAGCAGTGAACTGACAGGGGGGACGTACTATGGCTACACCTTC
TRBV19	NA	NA	TRBJ1-1	CASSIVGGLNTEAFF	TGTGCCAGTAGTATAGTGGGCGGCCTGAACACTGAAGCTTTCTTT
TRBV29-1	NA	NA	TRBJ1-2	CSVEAALGYTF	TGCAGCGTTGAAGCGGCCCTCGGCTACACCTTC
TRBV7-3	NA	NA	TRBJ1-1	CASARTGNTEAFF	TGTGCCAGCGCCAGAACAGGGAACACTGAAGCTTTCTTT
TRBV20-1	NA	once	TRBJ2-2	CSARQSTGELFF	TGCAGTGCTAGACAGAGCACCGGGGAGCTGTTTTTT
TRBV11-2	TRBD1	NA	TRBJ1-1	CASSLRTGMSPEAFF	TGTGCCAGCAGCTTACGGACAGGGATGAGCCCTGAAGCTTTCTTT
TRBV16	TRBD1	NA	TRBJ1-2	CASSQRVQGEYGYTF	TGTGCCAGCAGCCAACGAGTACAGGGGGAATATGGCTACACCTTC
TRBV20-1	NA	NA	TRBJ1-3	CSARGEGNTIYF	TGCAGTGCTAGGGGCGAAGGAAACACCATATATTTT
TRBV5-1	NA	NA	TRBJ2-7	CASSLVQSAYEQYF	TGCGCCAGCAGCTTAGTACAGTCAGCCTACGAGCAGTACTTC
TRBV28	TRBD1	NA	TRBJ1-2	CASMTGMRGYTF	TGTGCCAGCATGACAGGGATGAGGGGCTACACCTTC
TRBV10-2	NA	NA	TRBJ1-1	CASDEVQGTEAFF	TGCGCCAGCGATGAAGTCCAGGGGACCGAAGCTTTCTTT
TRBV24-1	NA	NA	TRBJ2-3	CATSDPQGSRADTQYF	TGTGCCACCAGTGACCCACAGGGTAGTAGGGCAGATACGCAGTATTTT
TRBV2	NA	many	TRBJ1-4	CASSEHGNEKLFF	TGTGCCAGCAGTGAACACGGGAATGAAAAACTGTTTTTT
TRBV2	NA	once	TRBJ2-2	CASSRDRDWTPGSCFF	NA
TRBV20-1	NA	NA	TRBJ1-3	CSAREVWNSGNTIYF	TGCAGTGCTAGAGAAGTATGGAACAGTGGAAACACCATATATTTT
TRBV7-8	NA	NA	TRBJ1-3	CASSYDGNTIYF	TGTGCCAGCAGCTATGATGGAAACACCATATATTTT
TRBV10-3	NA	NA	TRBJ1-2	CAISGDGNGYTF	TGTGCCATCAGTGGGGACGGAAACGGCTACACCTTC
TRBV7-9	NA	NA	TRBJ2-7	CASSPIPDSPYEQYF	TGTGCCAGCAGCCCCATCCCGGACAGCCCCTACGAGCAGTACTTC
TRBV6-6	TRBD1	few	TRBJ1-1	CASSESTGDTEAFF	TGTGCCAGCAGCGAGTCTACAGGGGACACTGAAGCTTTCTTT
TRBV29-1	NA	few	TRBJ1-2	CAGGRGNGYTF	TGTGCCGGGGGTAGGGGGAATGGCTACACCTTC
TRBV29-1	NA	NA	TRBJ1-5	CSVTTSGGQPQHF	TGCAGCGTTACGACTAGCGGGGGGCAGCCCCAGCATTTT
TRBV7-2	NA	many	TRBJ1-6	CASSLGVDSAYSPLHF	TGTGCCAGCAGCTTAGGAGTAGACAGCGCCTATTCACCCCTCCACTTT
TRBV7-2	TRBD2	NA	TRBJ2-2	CASSLDVGLALLGGELFF	TGTGCCAGCAGCTTAGACGTGGGACTAGCGCTCCTCGGAGGGGAGCTGTTTTTT
TRBV4-3	TRBD1	NA	TRBJ1-1	CASSQVQGVSATFF	TGCGCCAGCAGCCAAGTACAGGGGGTCTCCGCGACTTTCTTT
TRBV20-1	NA	few	TRBJ1-1	CSARKHRNTEAFF	TGCAGTGCTAGAAAACACAGGAACACTGAAGCTTTCTTT
TRBV14	NA	many	TRBJ1-1	CASSQDANTEAFF	TGTGCCAGCAGCCAAGACGCAAACACTGAAGCTTTCTTT
TRBV10-3	NA	many	TRBJ1-2	CAISGGQSYGYTF	TGTGCCATCAGTGGCGGTCAGAGCTATGGCTACACCTTC